Listed below are T cell receptor beta chains from one sample, sequenced in a study of T cell changes during pregnancy in multiple sclerosis. Only in-frame clones appear in the TCRdb table, and some are missing; sequencing was by immunoSEQ multiplex PCR. The sample includes under 60,000 clones, 92% of them seen just once. Specimen: CD4+ T cells from peripheral blood mononuclear cells, collected after pregnancy. These TCRs come from a female donor with multiple sclerosis, enrolled in a pregnancy study. CDR3s include the opening cysteine and the closing phenylalanine or tryptophan. D genes are given only for firm matches.

V: TRBV5-1; D: TRBD2; J: TRBJ2-2; length: 17; DNA: TGCGCCAGCACCATAAACAATCTAGCGGGAACGGCCGGGGAGCTGTTTTTT; CDR3: CASTINNLAGTAGELFF
V: TRBV5-4; D: NA; J: TRBJ2-3; length: 11; DNA: TGTGCCAGCAGCTTCTTAGATACGCAGTATTTT; CDR3: CASSFLDTQYF
V: TRBV4-3; D: TRBD2; J: TRBJ2-1; length: 16; DNA: TGCGCCAGCAGCCGCTACGGGGGGGCGGCGGTAAATGAGCAGTTCTTC; CDR3: CASSRYGGAAVNEQFF
V: TRBV7-2; D: TRBD1; J: TRBJ1-1; length: 14; DNA: TGTGCCAGCAGCAAGGGACAGATGAACACTGAAGCTTTCTTT; CDR3: CASSKGQMNTEAFF
V: TRBV7-9; D: TRBD1; J: TRBJ1-1; length: 17; DNA: TGTGCCAGCAGCTCGCTGGACAGGGCCAATCAAGGCACTGAAGCTTTCTTT; CDR3: CASSSLDRANQGTEAFF
V: TRBV5-6; D: NA; J: TRBJ2-5; length: 13; DNA: TGTGCCAGCAGCTTGGCGCGGGCGGAGACCCAGTACTTC; CDR3: CASSLARAETQYF
V: TRBV5-1; D: TRBD1; J: TRBJ1-3; length: 15; DNA: TGCGCCAGCAGCGAACAGGGGGTGGCTGGAAACACCATATATTTT; CDR3: CASSEQGVAGNTIYF
V: TRBV19; D: TRBD1; J: TRBJ2-7; length: 14; DNA: TGTGCCAGTAGTACTACTCGGACAGGGACCGAGCAGTACTTC; CDR3: CASSTTRTGTEQYF
V: TRBV7-2; D: TRBD2; J: TRBJ2-7; length: 17; DNA: TGTGCCAGCAGCTTATGGACTAGCGGGAGGGCCCCCTACGAGCAGTACTTC; CDR3: CASSLWTSGRAPYEQYF
V: TRBV2; D: TRBD2; J: TRBJ2-2; length: 18; DNA: TGTGCCAGCAGTGCACTAGCGGGAGGGCCGGGGGGCACCGGGGAGCTGTTTTTT; CDR3: CASSALAGGPGGTGELFF
V: TRBV5-1; D: TRBD1; J: TRBJ2-1; length: 18; DNA: TGCGCCAGCAGCTTACTCGCACCAGGGGGCGCAGGATACAATGAGCAGTTCTTC; CDR3: CASSLLAPGGAGYNEQFF
V: TRBV21-1; D: NA; J: TRBJ1-5; length: 15; DNA: TGTGCCAGCATGAAAAGGGGGGGGCGAGAACAGCCCCAGCATTTT; CDR3: CASMKRGGREQPQHF
V: TRBV9; D: NA; J: TRBJ2-3; length: 17; DNA: TGTGCCAGCAGCGTAGAGGGAGGTGGCGCCGGGGCAGATACGCAGTATTTT; CDR3: CASSVEGGGAGADTQYF
V: TRBV25-1; D: NA; J: TRBJ2-3; length: 15; DNA: TGTGCCAGCAGTGGGGTACAGGGTAGCACAGATACGCAGTATTTT; CDR3: CASSGVQGSTDTQYF
V: TRBV11-3; D: NA; J: TRBJ1-1; length: 14; DNA: TGTGCCAGCAGCTTAGAAATGATCGGGAGTGAAGCTTTCTTT; CDR3: CASSLEMIGSEAFF